This T cell receptor (beta chain) stems from a study of blood T cell repertoires in COVID-19. Study in general: COVID-19 samples, acute and convalescent, were from the United States, Italy and Spain.

Participant ages covered about 18 to 89 years across some 25 US areas. Membership in each cohort depended on participant-reported clinical history. Two negative PCRs, clearance, or symptom resolution had been documented for recovered Cohort 3 donors. Germline CDR1 reads SGDLS; CDR2 reads YYNGEE. CDR3 length equals 13 residues. Trimming at V came to 5 bases and at J to 5 bases, leaving 6 bases not matched to a gene. Assay used: immunoSEQ multiplex PCR; TCRdb lists only in-frame clones, some missing. Counted here are roughly 200,000 clones, roughly 90% occurring once; the ten biggest clones make up around 2.6%.

The sequencing sample was made of PBMCs or T cells enriched from blood (not recorded which). The gene calls are TRBV9 and TRBJ2-5, with 7 nucleotides matching TRBD1. This TCR derives from a woman aged 30 to 39 who had recovered from COVID-19. In nucleotides, the CDR3 is TGTGCCAGCAGTGCTCAGGGGGTCGAGACCCAGTACTTC. It encodes CASSAQGVETQYF.